This record concerns one T cell receptor beta chain sequence. Its binding antigen is unknown. No qualities accompany the bases; no much larger clone lies one base away. The collaborating institutions used their own protocols to collect whole blood in K2EDTA tubes. Collaborator samples were shipped for TCRbeta analysis as frozen whole blood, isolated PBMCs, or DNA extracted from either sample type. The data derive from a study of blood T cell repertoires in COVID-19 (TCRdb year 2020). Notes on the research overall: Collaborator samples came from the United States, Italy and Spain and covered acute and convalescent phases of COVID-19. The prospective study material was composed of cDNA or gDNA derived from T cells, B-cell-depleted T cells, or PBMCs. The dataset comprised deeply sampled blood TCRbeta repertoires from subjects exposed to, actively infected with, or recovered from COVID-19. The repertoires were released in a freely available public database intended as a resource for research on the immune response to SARS-CoV-2. Samples were obtained from the ongoing ImmuneRACE study (first 160 participants) and from some 1,300 subjects provided by 6 global collaborators. The sample metadata nearly always contained a de-identified subject ID, COVID-19 status, age in years and sex. Where available, HLA class I and class II types were taken from metadata supplied by the sample provider and were not determined by assay-based typing. The investigation overall reported the following: The amount of clinical and demographic metadata varied by source and participant and was provided uncurated.

V is pruned by 8 bases and J by 6 bases, leaving 7 bases of the junction without a gene match. The cysteine opens and the phenylalanine closes a CDR3 of 14 amino acids. Of all the DNA, just the CDR3 is kept, 42 bases in frame from base 1. From a lookup of the germline V gene (reference sequence), CDR1 and CDR2 are MNHEY and SMNVEV. TCRbeta CDR3 regions were amplified from genomic DNA using the immunoSEQ Assay, a bias-controlled multiplex PCR. Concerning the study's data processing: Within the assay, amplification of reference gene primers was used to estimate how many nucleated cells each sample contained. Sequence reads were collapsed and filtered to measure the absolute abundance of every unique TCRbeta CDR3 rearrangement. Productive Simpson clonality was computed per sample as the square root of Simpson's diversity index over productive rearrangements. TCRdb took over this immuneACCESS table, retaining in-frame rearrangements with V and J assigned. Such tables are incomplete; in checked studies, under half of the missing clones stem from an unresolved V gene, and the remainder is unexplained. V and J calls and clone size follow that table, whereas D and trimming were derived from the DNA. For this sample the table gives approximately 230,000 clones, of which 87% were detected only once. Approximately 3.3% of the sample comes from the top ten.

The V and J segments used are TRBV27 and TRBJ2-2; 9 middle bases align to TRBD1. The receptor was isolated from a man between 18 and 29 years old with active or convalescent COVID-19. Sequencing input: peripheral blood. CDR3 sequence: CASWDRVGAGELFF. The sequenced DNA: TGTGCCAGCTGGGACAGGGTAGGCGCCGGGGAGCTGTTTTTT.